This is a list of T cell receptor beta chains from one sample in a study of spatial heterogeneity in lung cancer. TCRdb independently ran MiXCR on the 5' RACE reads; one entry per CDR3 protein. In the table there are 42,000 or so distinct CDR3 sequences, roughly a tenth of which are singletons. Here the sequenced sample was PBMCs, taken at follow-up. The receptors were sampled from a female donor with early-stage non-small cell lung cancer. Each CDR3 is given with its conserved first and last residue. The D gene is left open where the match is weak. Size values are once, few and many counts, or a class for expanded clones, and some rows have none.

D: NA
V: TRBV20-1
J: TRBJ1-1
size: many
CDR3: CSARRGSQNTEAFF
DNA: TGCAGTGCTAGAAGGGGGAGCCAGAACACTGAAGCTTTCTTT

D: TRBD2
V: TRBV28
J: TRBJ2-5
size: NA
CDR3: CASRKPSGGGETQYF
DNA: TGTGCCAGCAGGAAACCGAGCGGGGGAGGAGAGACCCAGTACTTC

D: TRBD2
V: TRBV10-3
J: TRBJ2-3
size: NA
CDR3: CAISKQSGGSTDTQYF
DNA: TGTGCCATCAGTAAACAGAGCGGGGGCAGCACAGATACGCAGTATTTT

D: NA
V: TRBV5-6
J: TRBJ2-7
size: many
CDR3: CASSLGDGPYEQYF
DNA: TGTGCCAGCAGCTTGGGGGACGGGCCCTACGAGCAGTACTTC

D: NA
V: TRBV3-1
J: TRBJ1-2
size: many
CDR3: CASSQDGNRRGYTF
DNA: TGTGCCAGCAGCCAAGATGGGAACAGGCGCGGCTACACCTTC

D: NA
V: TRBV29-1
J: TRBJ2-3
size: many
CDR3: CSVPKPSTDTQYF
DNA: TGCAGCGTTCCTAAACCTTCCACAGATACGCAGTATTTT

D: NA
V: TRBV18
J: TRBJ2-5
size: few
CDR3: CASSETQQETQYF
DNA: TGTGCCAGCTCCGAGACCCAACAAGAGACCCAGTACTTC

D: NA
V: TRBV29-1
J: TRBJ2-5
size: many
CDR3: CSAREGQETQYF
DNA: TGCAGCGCCCGAGAGGGTCAAGAGACCCAGTACTTC

D: NA
V: TRBV20-1
J: TRBJ2-7
size: many
CDR3: CSASGGFYEQYF
DNA: TGCAGTGCTAGCGGGGGATTCTACGAGCAGTACTTC

D: TRBD1
V: TRBV14
J: TRBJ1-2
size: few
CDR3: CASSYGQGRDGYTF
DNA: TGTGCCAGCAGCTACGGACAGGGAAGGGATGGCTACACCTTC

D: NA
V: TRBV9
J: TRBJ1-2
size: many
CDR3: CASSPDRFANYGYTF
DNA: TGTGCCAGCAGCCCAGACAGATTTGCTAACTATGGCTACACCTTC

D: TRBD2
V: TRBV11-2
J: TRBJ2-1
size: many
CDR3: CASSEAGAANEQFF
DNA: TGTGCCAGCAGCGAAGCGGGGGCGGCCAATGAGCAGTTCTTC

D: NA
V: TRBV5-1
J: TRBJ2-5
size: NA
CDR3: CASSFEEETQYF
DNA: TGCGCCAGCAGCTTCGAAGAAGAGACCCAGTACTTC

D: TRBD1
V: TRBV3-1
J: TRBJ1-6
size: many
CDR3: CASSQVQGGSPLHF
DNA: TGTGCCAGCAGCCAAGTTCAGGGGGGTTCACCCCTCCACTTT

D: NA
V: TRBV6-6
J: TRBJ1-3
size: many
CDR3: CASGWISVSGNTIYF
DNA: TGTGCCAGCGGGTGGATTTCCGTCTCTGGAAACACCATATATTTT

D: NA
V: TRBV19
J: TRBJ1-2
size: NA
CDR3: CASQSNYGYTF
DNA: TGTGCCAGTCAGAGCAACTATGGCTACACCTTC

D: NA
V: TRBV7-9
J: TRBJ2-1
size: many
CDR3: CASSLARTAYNEQFF
DNA: TGTGCCAGCAGCTTAGCGAGGACAGCCTACAATGAGCAGTTCTTC

D: NA
V: TRBV7-2
J: TRBJ2-1
size: few
CDR3: CASSSAPGPGLMDEQFF
DNA: TGTGCCAGCAGCTCCGCCCCGGGCCCCGGTTTAATGGATGAGCAGTTCTTC

D: TRBD1
V: TRBV11-2
J: TRBJ2-7
size: many
CDR3: CASSLPGGDEQYF
DNA: TGTGCCAGCAGCTTACCAGGGGGAGACGAGCAGTACTTC

D: NA
V: TRBV28
J: TRBJ2-7
size: many
CDR3: CASSLLVNSYEQYF
DNA: TGTGCCAGCAGTTTATTGGTCAATTCCTACGAGCAGTACTTC

D: TRBD2
V: TRBV27
J: TRBJ2-7
size: few
CDR3: CASSFRGGNLPGEQYF
DNA: TGTGCCAGCAGTTTCCGGGGGGGAAACCTCCCCGGAGAGCAGTACTTC

D: NA
V: TRBV6-5
J: TRBJ2-5
size: few
CDR3: CASSYSPNGGHETQYF
DNA: TGTGCCAGCAGTTACTCGCCGAATGGGGGGCATGAGACCCAGTACTTC

D: NA
V: TRBV9
J: TRBJ2-3
size: many
CDR3: CASSVAGSTDTQYF
DNA: TGTGCCAGCAGCGTAGCGGGTAGCACAGATACGCAGTATTTT

D: NA
V: TRBV19
J: TRBJ2-3
size: few
CDR3: CASSRGGVTPHF
DNA: TGTGCCAGTAGTAGAGGGGGAGTAACACCGCATTTT

D: TRBD1
V: TRBV3-1
J: TRBJ2-7
size: many
CDR3: CASSQGLQGAGEQYF
DNA: TGTGCCAGCAGCCAAGGACTCCAGGGGGCGGGTGAGCAGTACTTC

D: NA
V: TRBV19
J: TRBJ2-7
size: NA
CDR3: CASSKGRAHEQYF
DNA: TGTGCCAGTAGTAAGGGCAGGGCCCACGAGCAGTACTTC

D: NA
V: TRBV5-1
J: TRBJ2-5
size: few
CDR3: CASSSRDTFQETQYF
DNA: TGCGCCAGCAGCTCCCGGGACACCTTCCAAGAGACCCAGTACTTC

D: NA
V: TRBV5-4
J: TRBJ2-3
size: many
CDR3: CASRILDTQYF
DNA: TGTGCCAGCAGGATCTTGGATACGCAGTATTTT

D: NA
V: TRBV5-1
J: TRBJ2-2
size: NA
CDR3: CASSLGGRTGELFF
DNA: TGCGCCAGCAGCTTGGGAGGGAGAACCGGGGAGCTGTTTTTT

D: TRBD1
V: TRBV5-1
J: TRBJ1-2
size: few
CDR3: CASSTPDRGDYGYTF
DNA: TGCGCCAGCAGCACACCGGACAGGGGCGACTATGGCTACACCTTC

D: NA
V: TRBV29-1
J: TRBJ1-1
size: many
CDR3: CSVERMEGPLRREGTEAFF
DNA: TGCAGCGTTGAACGAATGGAGGGGCCCCTGAGAAGGGAGGGGACTGAAGCTTTCTTT

D: NA
V: TRBV7-9
J: TRBJ2-2
size: NA
CDR3: CASRPPYRADTKELFF
DNA: TGTGCCAGCAGACCACCGTACAGGGCGGACACCAAGGAGCTGTTTTTT

D: NA
V: TRBV7-2
J: TRBJ1-1
size: NA
CDR3: CASSLGPAAGPEAFF
DNA: TGTGCCAGCAGCTTAGGCCCTGCGGCGGGGCCGGAAGCTTTCTTT

D: NA
V: TRBV6-2/TRBV6-3
J: TRBJ2-5
size: NA
CDR3: CASTQRVGGETQYF
DNA: TGTGCCAGCACCCAGCGGGTAGGGGGAGAGACCCAGTACTTC

D: TRBD1
V: TRBV4-2
J: TRBJ2-3
size: NA
CDR3: CASSQSPIQQGGTDTQYF
DNA: TGTGCCAGCAGCCAGTCACCCATTCAACAGGGGGGCACAGATACGCAGTATTTT

D: NA
V: TRBV20-1
J: TRBJ2-1
size: few
CDR3: CSARDRGAHKRNEQFF
DNA: TGCAGTGCTAGAGATCGGGGAGCTCACAAGAGGAATGAGCAGTTCTTC

D: TRBD2
V: TRBV12-3/TRBV12-4
J: TRBJ2-1
size: many
CDR3: CASSLVLAGGEQFF
DNA: TGTGCCAGCAGTTTAGTACTAGCCGGGGGGGAGCAGTTCTTC